Sequencing of this TCR beta chain was carried out in a study of blood T cell repertoires in COVID-19. Clones were read by immunoSEQ multiplex PCR, and TCRdb kept only the in-frame ones, dropping some. This table holds roughly 150,000 clones, approximately 87% found once. The CDR3 runs 17 residues. Unmatched junction bases numbered 3, after V lost 3 bases and J lost 2 bases. Germline CDR1 is SGHVS and CDR2 is FQNEAQ. This TCR was sampled from a woman between 65 and 79 years old with acute or convalescent COVID-19. The chain combines TRBV7-8 with TRBJ2-2; 13 nucleotides line up with TRBD2. The sample was peripheral blood. The CDR3 protein is CASSLGTSGINTGELFF. CDR3 bases: TGTGCCAGCAGCTTGGGGACTAGCGGGATAAACACCGGGGAGCTGTTTTTT.